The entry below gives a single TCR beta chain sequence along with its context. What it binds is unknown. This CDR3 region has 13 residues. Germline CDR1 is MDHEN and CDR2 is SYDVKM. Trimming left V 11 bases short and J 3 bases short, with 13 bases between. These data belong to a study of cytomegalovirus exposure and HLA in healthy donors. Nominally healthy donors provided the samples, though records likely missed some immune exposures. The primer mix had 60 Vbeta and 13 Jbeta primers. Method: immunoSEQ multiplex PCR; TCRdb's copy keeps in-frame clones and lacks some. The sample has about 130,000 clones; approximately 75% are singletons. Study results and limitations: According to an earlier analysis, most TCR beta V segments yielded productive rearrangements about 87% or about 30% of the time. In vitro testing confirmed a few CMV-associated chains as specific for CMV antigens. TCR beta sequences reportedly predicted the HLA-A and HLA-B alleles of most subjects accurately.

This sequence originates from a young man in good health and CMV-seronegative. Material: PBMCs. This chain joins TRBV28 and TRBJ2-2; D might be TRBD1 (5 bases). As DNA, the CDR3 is TGTGCCCAGGGTAGGCCTGACACCGGGGAGCTGTTTTTT. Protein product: CAQGRPDTGELFF.